Below are 11 T cell receptor beta chains sequenced from a single sample in a study of blood T cells in healthy people across ages. A J-beta primer mix and a sample-barcoded 5' primer were used in a second PCR of about 7 to 12 cycles. TCRdb re-analysed the 5' RACE reads in MiXCR, keeping a single row per CDR3 protein. The table shows under 2 million distinct CDR3 sequences, with 34% occurring only once. Sequencing was carried out using blood. The source of these receptors is a woman in her thirties in good health.

The rearrangement links TRBV5-1 to TRBJ1-6; perhaps TRBD1 as D (6 bases). This CDR3 has 15 amino acids. The germline V and J ends were trimmed by 4 bases and 3 bases, with 11 bases remaining between them. CDR1 is SGHRS and CDR2 is YFSETQ in the germline V gene. CDR3 in amino acids: CASSEGGIYNSPLHF. The CDR3 DNA follows: TGCGCCAGCAGCGAAGGGGGGATCTATAATTCACCCCTCCACTTT.

V and J are TRBV15 and TRBJ2-7; either TRBD1 or TRBD2 may fit D (7 bases each). V was pared by 11 bases and J by 6 bases, with 17 bases between. Per germline, CDR1 LNHNV and CDR2 YYDKDF (reference sequence). There are 12 residues in the CDR3. The chain's CDR3 is CASQGGNREQYF. Written as DNA, the CDR3 is TGTGCCTCTCAGGGGGGGAACCGCGAGCAGTACTTC.

This rearrangement joins TRBV10-3 to TRBJ1-2; D remains ambiguous. CDR3 length: 12 amino acids. V lost 8 bases and J 9 bases, leaving 16 bases between the germline ends. Germline CDR1 is ENHRY and CDR2 is SYGVKD. Here the CDR3 reads CAISGGTASYTF. CDR3 DNA: TGTGCCATCTCCGGAGGAACAGCTAGCTACACCTTC.

The V gene is TRBV28, the J gene TRBJ2-7; D possibly uses TRBD1 or TRBD2 (5 bases each). Per the germline V gene, CDR1 is MDHEN and CDR2 is SYDVKM. The CDR3 has 15 amino acids. V lost 5 bases and J 1 base, leaving 15 bases between the germline ends. CDR3 in DNA: TGTGCCAGCAGTACCGGGGCGGATAATTCCTACGAGCAGTACTTC. As protein: CASSTGADNSYEQYF.

The chain carries TRBV3-1 and TRBJ2-1; possible D gene TRBD2, 5 bases. Germline lookup yields CDR1 LGHDT and CDR2 YNNKEL (reference sequence). V lost 3 bases, J lost 1 base, and 10 bases lay in between. CDR3 length: 15 residues. The CDR3 sequence is CASSQLRRSYNEQFF. CDR3 nucleotide sequence: TGTGCCAGCAGCCAGCTTAGGAGGTCCTACAATGAGCAGTTCTTC.

This clonotype was counted between two and nine times. The chain couples TRBV27 to TRBJ2-7; 10 bases are shared with TRBD2. The CDR3 covers 14 residues. Germline CDR1 is MNHEY and CDR2 is SMNVEV (reference sequence). V was clipped by 5 bases and J by 5 bases; unmatched bases: 6. In nucleotides, the CDR3 is TGTGCCAGCAGTCCATTAGCGGGAGGAGACGAGCAGTACTTC. Its protein is CASSPLAGGDEQYF.

V and J are TRBV4-1 and TRBJ1-4; D uncertain. CDR3 size: 13 residues. Between the trimmed V and J ends, which lost 4 bases and 4 bases, there was a span of 7 bases. Germline V gene lookup returns CDR1 MGHRA and CDR2 YSYEKL. The CDR3 is CASSRLINEKLFF. CDR3 bases: TGCGCCAGCAGCCGACTGATTAATGAAAAACTGTTTTTT.

The gene calls are TRBV15 and TRBJ2-5; 10 nucleotides line up with TRBD1. CDR1 is LNHNV and CDR2 is YYDKDF in the germline V gene (reference sequence). V was clipped by 4 bases and J by 4 bases; unmatched bases: 3. CDR3 length: 14 amino acids. CDR3: CATSKGDRGETQYF. The CDR3 nucleotides read TGTGCCACCAGCAAGGGGGACAGGGGAGAGACCCAGTACTTC. The entire variable domain, with the rest obtained from reference TRBV15 and TRBJ2-5, is as follows: DAMVIQNPRYQVTQFGKPVTLSCSQTLNHNVMYWYQQKSSQAPKLLFHYYDKDFNNEADTPDNFQSRRPNTSFCFLDIRSPGLGDTAMYLCATSKGDRGETQYFGPGTRLLVL.

The V and J genes are TRBV20-1 and TRBJ2-7, with 12 nucleotides matching TRBD2. With 1 base clipped from V and 3 bases from J, the junction kept 7 bases outside the gene matches. Germline V gives CDR1 DFQATT, CDR2 SNEGSKA (reference sequence). The CDR3 spans 16 residues. The CDR3 bases are TGCAGTGCTAGAGGACTAGCGGGGGCCGGGGACTACGAGCAGTACTTC. This sequence encodes CSARGLAGAGDYEQYF.

This clonotype appeared a few times. The rearrangement links TRBV7-8 to TRBJ2-7; 7 nucleotides agree with TRBD1. CDR1 and CDR2 (germline): SGHVS, FQNEAQ. Trimming at V came to 3 bases and at J to 0 bases, leaving 8 bases not matched to a gene. This CDR3 has 16 residues. The CDR3 spells CASSFTGTVSSYEQYF. The CDR3 DNA follows: TGTGCCAGCAGCTTTACCGGGACAGTGAGCTCCTACGAGCAGTACTTC.

This sequence joins TRBV30 and TRBJ2-7, with TRBD2 matching 7 bases. V shed 0 bases, J shed 1 base, and the junction held 3 bases outside the gene matches. The germline V gene encodes CDR1 GTSNPN and CDR2 SVGIG (reference sequence). The CDR3 runs to 14 residues. CDR3 sequence (DNA): TGTGCCTGGAGTGTAGTGGGGGGGTCCTACGAGCAGTACTTC. It translates to CAWSVVGGSYEQYF.